This T cell receptor beta chain was captured by sequencing in a study of blood T cell repertoires in COVID-19. Whole-study context: Acute and convalescent COVID-19 specimens originated in the United States, Italy and Spain. PBMCs, B-cell-depleted T cells, or T cells provided the cDNA or gDNA that made up the material.

Germline CDR1 is MDHEN and CDR2 is SYDVKM. The CDR3 contains 15 residues. Trimming took 2 bases from V and 1 from J, leaving 9 bases between them. TCRdb keeps only in-frame clones here, not all; method: immunoSEQ multiplex PCR. Of around 330,000 clones listed, about nine tenths were seen once; the top ten hold roughly 5%. Points on this clone: Distinct nucleotide sequences in the sample also encode this CDR3.

Clinical history reported by participants formed the basis on which cohorts were assigned. The chain joins TRBV28 to TRBJ1-5; possibly TRBD1 for D (6 bases). The receptor was derived from a man in his 60s who had recovered from COVID-19. Sequencing was done on a sample of PBMCs or T cells enriched from blood (not recorded which). In DNA, the CDR3 is TGTGCCAGCAGTTTAGGGGGCACCAGCAATCAGCCCCAGCATTTT. This translates into CASSLGGTSNQPQHF. Together with reference TRBV28 and TRBJ1-5, the CDR3 gives the full variable domain: DVKVTQSSRYLVKRTGEKVFLECVQDMDHENMFWYRQDPGLGLRLIYFSYDVKMKEKGDIPEGYSVSREKKERFSLILESASTNQTSMYLCASSLGGTSNQPQHFGDGTRLSIL.